The 7 T cell receptor delta chains in this list originate from one sample, sequenced in a study of gamma-delta T cells after stem cell transplantation (dated by TCRdb to 2016 to 2018). The library was built by means of RT-PCR. These reads were obtained on an Illumina MiSeq. TCRdb reran clone calling on the public reads with CATT; rows sharing one DNA sequence were then combined. In all, the sample holds about 3,200 delta-chain clones, and around a fifth of those were seen once. Around 26% of the sample goes to the ten largest clones. The sequenced sample was gamma-delta T cells. The origin of the receptors is a human donor. It is not recorded whose cells these are; they may come from a transplant donor.

On this clone: This sequence is one base from a far larger clone and is likely a read error. The chain recombines TRDV2 with TRDJ1; tentatively, D is TRDD3 (5 bases). CDR1 GEAIGNYY and CDR2 EKD come from the germline V gene. V lost 2 bases and J lost 1, with 16 bases in between. CDR3 size: 16 residues. The CDR3 bases are TGTGCCTGTGACAACATGGGGAATACCATCACCGATAAACTCATCTTT. Translating gives CACDNMGNTITDKLIF.

This clone was seen a few times. A read error likely explains why the TCRdb protein, taken from a much larger clone, differs from this DNA's translation at residue 21; the protein shown is translated from the DNA. The chain employs TRDV2 and TRDJ1; 12 bases line up with TRDD3. The CDR3 runs to 22 residues. CDR1 is GEAIGNYY, CDR2 EKD, per germline. CDR3 in DNA: TGTGCCTGTGACACCTTGTCGAACTGGGGGATACAAAGTTCCCCCTACACCGATAAACTCACCTTT. It is translated as CACDTLSNWGIQSSPYTDKLTF.

Sample share makes this clone medium-sized. J is TRDJ1 and V is TRDV2, with 8 bases lining up with TRDD3. The germline V gene has CDR1 GEAIGNYY and CDR2 EKD. The CDR3 consists of 21 residues. V dropped 1 base and J dropped 1; count of bases not matched to a gene: 22. In DNA form, the CDR3 reads TGTGCCTGTGACACGGAGTTCCTCCGGGAACTGGGGGCCGAAAGCACCGATAAACTCATCTTT. Translating gives CACDTEFLRELGAESTDKLIF.

This clone was detected a few times. At the DNA level, this CDR3 is encoded by other sequences in the same sample as well. The rearrangement joins TRDV1 to TRDJ1; 8 positions match TRDD3. Per germline, CDR1 TSWWSYY and CDR2 QGS. Unmatched junction bases numbered 32, after V lost 2 bases and J lost 0 bases. The CDR3 is 25 residues long. In nucleotides, the CDR3 is TGTGCTCTTGGGGAATGCAGATCGTCCTCTAGCCTCCTTGTGGTTCTGGGGGACTACACCGATAAACTCATCTTT. This codes for CALGECRSSSSLLVVLGDYTDKLIF.

By sample fraction, this clone is medium-sized. V gene TRDV2 combines with J gene TRDJ1; 10 nucleotides line up with TRDD3. Per germline, CDR1 GEAIGNYY and CDR2 EKD. The ends lost 4 bases at V and 8 bases at J; junction bases unmatched: 18. The CDR3 is 17 amino acids. The chain's CDR3 is CACDSVLGDPLSGKLIF. The CDR3 nucleotides are TGTGCCTGTGATTCTGTACTGGGGGATCCCCTTAGTGGGAAACTCATCTTT.

As to this clone: This may be a read error, as it is one base from a much larger clone. Other DNA sequences in the same sample also yield this CDR3. The CDR3 DNA reads TGCGCCTGTGTGGGACTGGGGGATACGGGGACCGATAAACTCATCTTT. Its protein is CACVGLGDTGTDKLIF. The chain joins TRDV2 to TRDJ1; 13 nucleotides match TRDD3. CDR1 and CDR2 from the germline V gene are GEAIGNYY and EKD. The CDR3 is made up of 16 amino acids.

This clone was recorded many times. The V and J genes are TRDV2 and TRDJ1, with 12 positions matching TRDD3. Trimming took 1 base from V and 3 from J; bases not matched to a gene: 11. The CDR3 totals 18 residues. The germline CDR1 and CDR2 sequences are GEAIGNYY and EKD. This CDR3 reads CACDTVPSGGYVADKLIF. CDR3 nucleotides: TGTGCCTGTGACACAGTTCCCTCTGGGGGATACGTGGCCGATAAACTCATCTTT.